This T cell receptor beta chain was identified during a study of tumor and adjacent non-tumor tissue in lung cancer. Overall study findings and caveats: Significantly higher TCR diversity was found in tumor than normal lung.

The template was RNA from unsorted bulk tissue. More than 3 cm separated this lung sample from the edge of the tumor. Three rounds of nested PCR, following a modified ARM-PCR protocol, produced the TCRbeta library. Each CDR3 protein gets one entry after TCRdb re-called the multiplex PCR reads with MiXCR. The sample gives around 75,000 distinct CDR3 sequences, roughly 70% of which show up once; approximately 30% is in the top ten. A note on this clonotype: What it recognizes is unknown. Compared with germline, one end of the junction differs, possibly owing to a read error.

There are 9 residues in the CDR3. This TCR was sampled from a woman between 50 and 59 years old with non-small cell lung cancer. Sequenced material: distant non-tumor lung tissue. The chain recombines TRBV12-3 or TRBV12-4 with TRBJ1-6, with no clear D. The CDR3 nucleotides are TGTGCCATCAGTCCACCCCTCCACTTT. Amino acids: CAISPPLHF.